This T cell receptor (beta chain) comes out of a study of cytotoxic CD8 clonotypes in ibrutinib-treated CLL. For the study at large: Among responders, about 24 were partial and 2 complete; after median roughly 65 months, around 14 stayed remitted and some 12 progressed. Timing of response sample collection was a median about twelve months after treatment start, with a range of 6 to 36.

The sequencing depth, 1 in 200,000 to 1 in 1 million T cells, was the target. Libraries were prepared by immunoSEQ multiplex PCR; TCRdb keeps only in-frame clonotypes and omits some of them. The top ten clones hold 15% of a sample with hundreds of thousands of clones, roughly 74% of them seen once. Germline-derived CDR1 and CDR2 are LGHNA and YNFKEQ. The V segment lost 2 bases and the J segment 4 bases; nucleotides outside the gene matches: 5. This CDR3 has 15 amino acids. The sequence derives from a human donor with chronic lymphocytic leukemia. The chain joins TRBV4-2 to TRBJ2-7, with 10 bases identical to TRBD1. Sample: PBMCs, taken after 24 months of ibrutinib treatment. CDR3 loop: CASSQPGQGSYEQYF. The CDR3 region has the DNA TGTGCCAGCAGCCAACCGGGACAGGGGTCTTACGAGCAGTACTTC.